What follows are 7 T cell receptor beta chains derived from one specimen sequenced in a study of cytomegalovirus exposure and HLA in healthy donors. The PCR was carried out with 60 Vbeta primers and 13 Jbeta primers. The method was immunoSEQ multiplex PCR; TCRdb's version includes in-frame clones alone and lacks a portion of them. This table holds about 150,000 clones, more than 70% found once. Input material: PBMCs. The receptors were sampled from a woman aged 40 to 50 in good health and CMV-seropositive.

V gene TRBV7-3 combines with J gene TRBJ2-2; D is ambiguous. This CDR3 region has 17 residues. The V gene's germline CDR1 is SGHTA and CDR2 FQGTGA. The ends were cut back, 3 bases at V and 0 bases at J, with 14 bases in the middle. The CDR3 reads CASSFEAPSANTGELFF. CDR3 nucleotide sequence: TGTGCCAGCAGCTTCGAGGCACCGAGCGCGAACACCGGGGAGCTGTTTTTT.

V gene TRBV2 combines with J gene TRBJ2-6, with TRBD1 matching 7 bases. The J segment lost 3 bases and the V segment lost 6 bases, leaving 5 bases of the junction unmatched. CDR1 is SNHLY, CDR2 FYNNEI, per germline. CDR3 length: 15 residues. Here the CDR3 DNA reads TGTGCCAGCAGGGACAGGACTTATGGGGCCAACGTCCTGACTTTC. It codes for CASRDRTYGANVLTF.

The V call is TRBV19, the J call TRBJ1-5; D is uncertain. From germline, CDR1 is LNHDA and CDR2 SQIVND (reference sequence). Deletions cut 5 bases from V and 4 bases from J, with 12 bases between. The CDR3 length is 14 residues. CDR3 sequence (DNA): TGTGCCAGTAGTGAGGGCCGCTGGAATCAGCCCCAGCATTTT. It yields the protein CASSEGRWNQPQHF.

The chain is built from TRBV13 and TRBJ2-7, with a weak D call TRBD2 (5 bases). V was shortened by 4 bases and J by 0 bases, with 16 bases between the two germline ends. This CDR3 contains 16 residues. Germline V gene sequence: CDR1 PRHDT, CDR2 FYEKMQ (reference sequence). CDR3 sequence reads: CASSSMGADPSYEQYF. The CDR3 DNA follows: TGTGCCAGCAGCTCCATGGGAGCGGACCCCTCCTACGAGCAGTACTTC. Full variable domain (rest looked up from reference TRBV13 and TRBJ2-7): AAGVIQSPRHLIKEKRETATLKCYPIPRHDTVYWYQQGPGQDPQFLISFYEKMQSDKGSIPDRFSAQQFSDYHSELNMSSLELGDSALYFCASSSMGADPSYEQYFGPGTRLTVT.

The V gene is TRBV2, the J gene TRBJ1-3; D uncertain. This CDR3 comprises 13 residues. V gave up 5 bases and J gave up 0 bases, with 5 bases separating them. The V gene's germline CDR1 is SNHLY and CDR2 FYNNEI. In DNA, the CDR3 is TGTGCCAGCAGTTATAACTCTGGAAACACCATATATTTT. Its translation is CASSYNSGNTIYF.

The genes are TRBV15 and TRBJ2-3; the match to TRBD1 covers 7 bases. After removal of 0 bases from V and 6 bases from J, the junction contained 12 bases not matched to a gene. In germline, CDR1 is LNHNV, CDR2 YYDKDF (reference sequence). This CDR3 region has 17 residues. The CDR3 sequence is CATSRDPGRGWTDTQYF. Here the CDR3 DNA reads TGTGCCACCAGCAGAGATCCGGGCAGGGGGTGGACTGATACGCAGTATTTT.

The V gene is TRBV6-1, the J gene TRBJ2-7, with D maybe TRBD2 (6 bases). The ends were cut back, 4 bases at V and 5 bases at J, with 18 bases in the middle. CDR1 is MNHNS and CDR2 is SASEGT in the germline V gene. The CDR3 length is 15 residues. The DNA for the CDR3 is TGTGCCAGCAGTGTGACGGGCGGGACCTTCGACGAGCAGTACTTC. It encodes CASSVTGGTFDEQYF.